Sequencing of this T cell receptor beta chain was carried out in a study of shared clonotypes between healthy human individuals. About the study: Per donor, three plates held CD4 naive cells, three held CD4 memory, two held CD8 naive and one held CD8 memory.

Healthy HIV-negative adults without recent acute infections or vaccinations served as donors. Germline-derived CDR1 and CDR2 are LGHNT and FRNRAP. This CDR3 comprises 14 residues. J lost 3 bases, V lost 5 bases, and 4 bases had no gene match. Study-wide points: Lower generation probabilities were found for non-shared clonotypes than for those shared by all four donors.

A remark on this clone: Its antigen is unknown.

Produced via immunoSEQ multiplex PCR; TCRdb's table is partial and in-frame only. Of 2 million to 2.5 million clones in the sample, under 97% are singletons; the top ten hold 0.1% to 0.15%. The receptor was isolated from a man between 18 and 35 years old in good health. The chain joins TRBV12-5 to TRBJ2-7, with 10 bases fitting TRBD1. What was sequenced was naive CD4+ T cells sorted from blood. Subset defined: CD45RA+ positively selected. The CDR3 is CASGRDRGDYEQYF. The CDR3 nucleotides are TGTGCTAGTGGTAGGGACAGGGGTGACTACGAGCAGTACTTC.